The clone carrying this T cell receptor beta chain appeared a few times. What it binds is not known. This sample stems from a study of type 1 regulatory T cells. In TCRdb, the reads were re-called with MiXCR into one record per CDR3 protein. The sample consists of about 60,000 distinct CDR3 sequences, around 49% of them appearing once. Findings of the study overall: Tr1 cells had a more restricted TCR repertoire than non-Tr1 cells.

V was cut by 0 bases and J by 3 bases, with 5 bases left in between. The CDR3 sequence is 13 residues long. Germline V gene lookup returns CDR1 SGHTA and CDR2 FQGTGA. The chain combines TRBV7-3 with TRBJ1-1; D is undetermined. The sample comprised cultured non-Tr1 T cells, either the whole culture or a sorted T cell fraction (not recorded which). The sequence was obtained from a human donor in good health. The CDR3 bases are TGTGCCAGCAGCTTAACATCTTACACTGAAGCTTTCTTT. This codes for CASSLTSYTEAFF. Full variable domain (outside the CDR3, taken from reference TRBV7-3 and TRBJ1-1): GAGVSQTPSNKVTEKGKYVELRCDPISGHTALYWYRQSLGQGPEFLIYFQGTGAADDSGLPNDRFFAVRPEGSVSTLKIQRTERGDSAVYLCASSLTSYTEAFFGQGTRLTVV.